A single sample gave rise to the 2 T cell receptor beta chains below, sequenced in a study of blood T cell repertoires in COVID-19. TCRdb's table, derived via immunoSEQ multiplex PCR, lists solely in-frame clones and lacks some. The sample contains under 300,000 clones, roughly 82% of which appear only once. Sequencing used peripheral blood. These receptors were obtained from a man aged 40-50 years who had recovered from COVID-19.

V is TRBV7-8 and J is TRBJ1-5, with D maybe TRBD1 (5 bases). The CDR3 is 16 amino acids. Germline V gene sequence: CDR1 SGHVS, CDR2 FQNEAQ. V lost 1 base and J lost 7, with 17 bases in between. CDR3 residues: CASSLGGGVGGQPQHF. The CDR3 nucleotides read TGTGCCAGCAGCTTAGGGGGTGGAGTCGGGGGACAGCCCCAGCATTTT.

The chain carries TRBV5-4 and TRBJ1-2; 8 nucleotides agree with TRBD1. Trimming removed 4 bases from V and 1 base from J; junction bases left unmatched: 6. Germline CDR1 and CDR2: SGHNT and YYREEE (reference sequence). This CDR3 has 15 residues. The CDR3 DNA is TGTGCCAGCAGCCGAGCTGACAGGGGTAACTATGGCTACACCTTC. Translated: CASSRADRGNYGYTF.